The clone carrying this T cell receptor (beta chain) has only a few counts. Antigen unknown. V was clipped by 7 bases and J by 1 base, with 14 bases between them. The CDR3 runs 14 residues. Per germline, CDR1 MNHNY and CDR2 SVGAGI (reference sequence). The data originate from a study of beta chain features in type 1 diabetes. Study-wide points: VDJ junctions sequenced from type 1 diabetes patients showed fewer insertions and more deletions.

Since all of the isolated RNA was reverse transcribed, expressed TCRB transcripts were what got sequenced. The repertoire was sequenced with immunoSEQ multiplex PCR; TCRdb's copy has only in-frame clones and lacks some. The table lists 500,000 to 700,000 clones, 15% to 17% of them singletons. This TCR derives from a young man in good health. The sequenced sample consisted of naive CD4+ T cells from blood. The rearrangement uses TRBV6-6 and TRBJ2-7; D is possibly TRBD1 or TRBD2 (6 bases each). This CDR3 is CASTRGLRSYEQYF. The CDR3 coding sequence is TGTGCCAGCACCAGGGGACTGAGATCCTACGAGCAGTACTTC.